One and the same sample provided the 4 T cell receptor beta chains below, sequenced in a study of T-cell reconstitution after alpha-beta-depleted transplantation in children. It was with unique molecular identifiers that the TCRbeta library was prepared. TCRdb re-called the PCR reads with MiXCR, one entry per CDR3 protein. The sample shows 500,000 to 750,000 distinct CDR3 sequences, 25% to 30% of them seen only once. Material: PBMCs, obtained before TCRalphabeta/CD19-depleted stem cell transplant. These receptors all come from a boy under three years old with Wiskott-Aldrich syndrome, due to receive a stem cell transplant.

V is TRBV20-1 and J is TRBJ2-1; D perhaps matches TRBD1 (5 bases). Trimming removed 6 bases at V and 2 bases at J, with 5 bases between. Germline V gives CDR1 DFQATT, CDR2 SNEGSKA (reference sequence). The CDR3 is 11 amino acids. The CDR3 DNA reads TGCAGTGCAGGGGCCTACAATGAGCAGTTCTTC. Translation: CSAGAYNEQFF.

The CDR3: CASSGLGGSSYEQYF. The CDR3 nucleotides are TGTGCCAGCAGCGGCCTCGGTGGGAGCTCCTACGAGCAGTACTTC. The chain combines TRBV13 with TRBJ2-7; a possible D gene is TRBD2 (5 bases). Germline lookup yields CDR1 PRHDT and CDR2 FYEKMQ (reference sequence). CDR3 length equals 15 residues. V lost 5 bases and J 0 bases, leaving 14 bases between the germline ends. Full variable domain (missing parts from reference TRBV13 and TRBJ2-7): AAGVIQSPRHLIKEKRETATLKCYPIPRHDTVYWYQQGPGQDPQFLISFYEKMQSDKGSIPDRFSAQQFSDYHSELNMSSLELGDSALYFCASSGLGGSSYEQYFGPGTRLTVT.

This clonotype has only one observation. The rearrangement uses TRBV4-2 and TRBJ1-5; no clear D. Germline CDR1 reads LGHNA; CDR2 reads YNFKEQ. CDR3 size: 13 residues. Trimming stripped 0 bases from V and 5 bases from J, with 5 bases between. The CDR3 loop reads CASSQEGDQPQHF. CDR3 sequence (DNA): TGTGCCAGCAGCCAAGAAGGCGATCAGCCCCAGCATTTT.

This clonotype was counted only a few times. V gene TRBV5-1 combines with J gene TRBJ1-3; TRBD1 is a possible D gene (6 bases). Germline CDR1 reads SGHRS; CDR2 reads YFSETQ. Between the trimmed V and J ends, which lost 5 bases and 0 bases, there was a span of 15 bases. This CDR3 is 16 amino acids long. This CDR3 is CASRPGTHHSGNTIYF. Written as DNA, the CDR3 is TGCGCCAGCAGACCGGGGACACACCACTCTGGAAACACCATATATTTT.